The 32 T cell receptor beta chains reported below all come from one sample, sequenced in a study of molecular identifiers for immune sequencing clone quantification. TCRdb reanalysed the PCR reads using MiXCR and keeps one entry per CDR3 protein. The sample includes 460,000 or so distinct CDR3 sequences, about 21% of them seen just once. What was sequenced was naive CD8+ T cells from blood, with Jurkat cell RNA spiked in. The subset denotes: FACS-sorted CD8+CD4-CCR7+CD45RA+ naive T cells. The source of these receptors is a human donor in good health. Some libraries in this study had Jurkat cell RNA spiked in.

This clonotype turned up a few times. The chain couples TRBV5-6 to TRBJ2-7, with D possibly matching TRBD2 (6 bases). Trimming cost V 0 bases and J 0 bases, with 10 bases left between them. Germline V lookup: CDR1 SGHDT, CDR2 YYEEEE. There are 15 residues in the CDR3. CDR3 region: CASSLDAGSSYEQYF. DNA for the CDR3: TGTGCCAGCAGCTTGGACGCGGGAAGCTCCTACGAGCAGTACTTC.

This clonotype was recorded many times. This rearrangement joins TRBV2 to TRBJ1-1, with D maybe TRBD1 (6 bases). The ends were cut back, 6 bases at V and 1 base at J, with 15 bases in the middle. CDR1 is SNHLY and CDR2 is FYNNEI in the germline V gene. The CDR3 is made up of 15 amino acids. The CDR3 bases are TGTGCCAGCAGAGCCGAGACAGGATGGAACACTGAAGCTTTCTTT. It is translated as CASRAETGWNTEAFF.

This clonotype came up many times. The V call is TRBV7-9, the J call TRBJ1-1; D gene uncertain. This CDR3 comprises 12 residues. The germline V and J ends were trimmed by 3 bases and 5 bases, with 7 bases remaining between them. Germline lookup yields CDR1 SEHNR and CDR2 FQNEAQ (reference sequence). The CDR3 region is CASSFYQTEAFF. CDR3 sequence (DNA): TGTGCCAGCAGCTTTTATCAGACTGAAGCTTTCTTT.

CDR3 DNA sequence: TGCGCCAGCAGCCGCGGGACAGGAATTACCTACGAGCAGTACTTC. This encodes CASSRGTGITYEQYF. The chain is built from TRBV4-1 and TRBJ2-7, with 8 bases matching TRBD1. In germline, CDR1 is MGHRA, CDR2 YSYEKL. CDR3 length equals 15 residues. The J segment lost 2 bases and the V segment lost 4 bases, leaving 7 bases of the junction unmatched.

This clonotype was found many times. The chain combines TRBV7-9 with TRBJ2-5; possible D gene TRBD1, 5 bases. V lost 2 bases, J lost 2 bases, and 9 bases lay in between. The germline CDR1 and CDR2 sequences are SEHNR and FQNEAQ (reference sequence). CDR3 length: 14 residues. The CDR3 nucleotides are TGTGCCAGCAGCTTAACCAGGGAACAAGAGACCCAGTACTTC. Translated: CASSLTREQETQYF.

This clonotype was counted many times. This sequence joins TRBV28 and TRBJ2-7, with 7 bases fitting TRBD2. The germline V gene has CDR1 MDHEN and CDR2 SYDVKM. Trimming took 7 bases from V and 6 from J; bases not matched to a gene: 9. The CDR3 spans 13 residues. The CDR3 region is CASTVQGGPEQYF. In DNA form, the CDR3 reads TGTGCCAGCACCGTCCAGGGAGGGCCCGAGCAGTACTTC.

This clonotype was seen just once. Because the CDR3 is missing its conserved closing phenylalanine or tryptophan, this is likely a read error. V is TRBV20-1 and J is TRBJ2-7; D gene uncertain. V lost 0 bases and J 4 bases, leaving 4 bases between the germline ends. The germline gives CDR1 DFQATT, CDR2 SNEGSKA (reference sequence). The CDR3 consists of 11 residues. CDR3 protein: CSARDSYEQYL. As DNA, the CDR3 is TGCAGTGCTAGAGACAGTTACGAGCAGTACCTC.

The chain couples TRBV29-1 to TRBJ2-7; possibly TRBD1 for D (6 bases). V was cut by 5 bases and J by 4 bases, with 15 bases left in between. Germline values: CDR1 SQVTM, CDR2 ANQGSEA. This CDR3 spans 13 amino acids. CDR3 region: CSVLRDTPYEQYF. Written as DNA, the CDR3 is TGCAGCGTTCTCCGGGACACTCCGTACGAGCAGTACTTC.

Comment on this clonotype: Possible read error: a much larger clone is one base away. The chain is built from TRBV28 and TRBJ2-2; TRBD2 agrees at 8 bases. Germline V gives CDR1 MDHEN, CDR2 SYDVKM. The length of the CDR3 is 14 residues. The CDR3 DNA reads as TGTGCCAGCAGCCCGGGACTAGACACCGGGGAGCTGTCTTTT. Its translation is CASSPGLDTGELSF.

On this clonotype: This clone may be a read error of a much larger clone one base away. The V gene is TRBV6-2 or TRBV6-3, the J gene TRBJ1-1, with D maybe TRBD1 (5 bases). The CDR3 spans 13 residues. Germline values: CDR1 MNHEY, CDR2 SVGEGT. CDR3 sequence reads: CASSYQGGTKAFF. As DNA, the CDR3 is TGTGCCAGCAGTTACCAGGGTGGCACTAAAGCTTTCTTT.

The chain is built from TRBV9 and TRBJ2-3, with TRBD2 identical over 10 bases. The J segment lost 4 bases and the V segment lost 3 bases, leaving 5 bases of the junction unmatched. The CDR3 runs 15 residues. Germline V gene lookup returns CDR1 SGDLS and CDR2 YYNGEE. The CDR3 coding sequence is TGTGCCAGCAGCGGAAGCGGGAGGGCCGCAGATACGCAGTATTTT. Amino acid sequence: CASSGSGRAADTQYF.

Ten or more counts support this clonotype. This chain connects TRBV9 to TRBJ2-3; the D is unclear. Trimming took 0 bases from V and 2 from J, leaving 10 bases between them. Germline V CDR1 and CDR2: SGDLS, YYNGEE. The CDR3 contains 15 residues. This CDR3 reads CASSVAWGNTDTQYF. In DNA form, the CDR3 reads TGTGCCAGCAGCGTAGCGTGGGGAAACACAGATACGCAGTATTTT.

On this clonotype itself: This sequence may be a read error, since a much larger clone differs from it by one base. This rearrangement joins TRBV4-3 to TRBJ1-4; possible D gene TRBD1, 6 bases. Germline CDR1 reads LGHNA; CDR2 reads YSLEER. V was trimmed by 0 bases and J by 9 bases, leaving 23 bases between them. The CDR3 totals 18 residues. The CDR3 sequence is CASSQDLGQLKGEKKLFF. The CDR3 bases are TGCGCCAGCAGCCAAGATCTGGGACAACTTAAGGGGGAGAAAAAACTGTTTTTT.

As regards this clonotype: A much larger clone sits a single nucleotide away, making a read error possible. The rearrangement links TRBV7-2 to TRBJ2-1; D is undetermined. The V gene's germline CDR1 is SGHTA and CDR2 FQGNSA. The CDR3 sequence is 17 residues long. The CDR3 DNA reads TGTGCCAGCAGCTTAGGGTCAGAGGCCCGATCCTACAGTGAGCAGTTCTTC. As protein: CASSLGSEARSYSEQFF.

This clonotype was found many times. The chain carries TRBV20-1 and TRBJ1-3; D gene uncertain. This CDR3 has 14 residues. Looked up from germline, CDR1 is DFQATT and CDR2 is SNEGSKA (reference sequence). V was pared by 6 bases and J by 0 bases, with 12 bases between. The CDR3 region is CSAADGISGNTIYF. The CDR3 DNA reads TGCAGTGCGGCGGACGGTATCTCTGGAAACACCATATATTTT.

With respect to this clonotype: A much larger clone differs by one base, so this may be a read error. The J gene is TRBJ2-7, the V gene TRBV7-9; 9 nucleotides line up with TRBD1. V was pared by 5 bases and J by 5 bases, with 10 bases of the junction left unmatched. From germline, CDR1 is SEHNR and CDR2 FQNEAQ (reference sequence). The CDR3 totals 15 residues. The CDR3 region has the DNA TGTGCCAGCAGCGAAACAGGGGGCACGGGGAACGAGCAGTACTTC. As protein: CASSETGGTGNEQYF.

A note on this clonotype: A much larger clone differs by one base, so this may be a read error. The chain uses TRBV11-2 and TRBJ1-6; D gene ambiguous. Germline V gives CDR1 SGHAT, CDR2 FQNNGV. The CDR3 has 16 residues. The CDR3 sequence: CASSLDVGNYDSPLHF. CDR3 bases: TGTGCCAGCAGCTTAGATGTGGGGAACTATGATTCACCCCTCCACTTT. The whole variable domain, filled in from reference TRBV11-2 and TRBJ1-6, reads EAGVAQSPRYKIIEKRQSVAFWCNPISGHATLYWYQQILGQGPKLLIQFQNNGVVDDSQLPKDRFSAERLKGVDSTLKIQPAKLEDSAVYLCASSLDVGNYDSPLHFGNGTRLTVT.

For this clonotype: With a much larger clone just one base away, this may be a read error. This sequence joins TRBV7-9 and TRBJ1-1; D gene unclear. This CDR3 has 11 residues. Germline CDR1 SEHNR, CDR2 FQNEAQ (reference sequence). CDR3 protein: CASSFDTEASF. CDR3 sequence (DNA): TGTGCCAGCAGCTTTGACACTGAAGCTTCCTTT.

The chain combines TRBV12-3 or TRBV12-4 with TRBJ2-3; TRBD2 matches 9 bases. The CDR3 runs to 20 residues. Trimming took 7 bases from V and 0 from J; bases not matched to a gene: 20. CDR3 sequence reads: CASTTPFSSGDKVSTDTQYF. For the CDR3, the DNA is TGTGCCAGCACTACTCCCTTTTCTAGCGGGGATAAAGTAAGCACAGATACGCAGTATTTT.

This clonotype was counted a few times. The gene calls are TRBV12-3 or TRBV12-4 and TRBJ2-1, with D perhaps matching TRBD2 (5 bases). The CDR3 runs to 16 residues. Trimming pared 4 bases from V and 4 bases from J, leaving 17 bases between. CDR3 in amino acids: CASSSINTDWYNEQFF. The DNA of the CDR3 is TGTGCCAGCAGTTCCATCAACACGGACTGGTACAATGAGCAGTTCTTC.

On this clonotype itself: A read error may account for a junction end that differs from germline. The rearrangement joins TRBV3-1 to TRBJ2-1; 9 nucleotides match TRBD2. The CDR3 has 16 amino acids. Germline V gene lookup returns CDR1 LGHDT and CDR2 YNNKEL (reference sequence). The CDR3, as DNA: TGTGCCAGCAGCCAAGACCCTACTAGCGGGCACAATGGGCAGTCCTTC. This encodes CASSQDPTSGHNGQSF.

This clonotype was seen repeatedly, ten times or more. The DNA of the CDR3 is TGTGCCAGCAGCTTAGCCCTTGGGGCAGATACGCAGTATTTT. Protein: CASSLALGADTQYF. The rearrangement links TRBV7-7 to TRBJ2-3; D is ambiguous. Germline V gene lookup returns CDR1 SSHAT and CDR2 FNYEAQ (reference sequence). CDR3 length equals 14 residues. The germline V and J ends were trimmed by 0 bases and 4 bases, with 8 bases remaining between them.

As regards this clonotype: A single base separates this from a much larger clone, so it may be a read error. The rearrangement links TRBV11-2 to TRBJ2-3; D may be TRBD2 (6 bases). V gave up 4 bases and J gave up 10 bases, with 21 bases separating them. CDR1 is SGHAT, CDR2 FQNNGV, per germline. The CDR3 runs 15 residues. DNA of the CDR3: TGTGCCAGCAGCTCAAGATGGGGAGGTACGGATGCGCAGTATTTT. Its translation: CASSSRWGGTDAQYF. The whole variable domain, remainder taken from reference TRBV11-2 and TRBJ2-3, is EAGVAQSPRYKIIEKRQSVAFWCNPISGHATLYWYQQILGQGPKLLIQFQNNGVVDDSQLPKDRFSAERLKGVDSTLKIQPAKLEDSAVYLCASSSRWGGTDAQYFGPGTRLTVL.

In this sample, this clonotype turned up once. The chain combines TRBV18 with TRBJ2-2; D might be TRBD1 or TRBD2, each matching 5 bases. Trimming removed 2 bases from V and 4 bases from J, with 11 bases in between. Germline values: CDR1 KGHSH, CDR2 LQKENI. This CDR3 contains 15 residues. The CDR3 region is CASSPGDLFTGELFF. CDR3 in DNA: TGTGCCAGCTCACCAGGGGACCTTTTCACCGGGGAGCTGTTTTTT.

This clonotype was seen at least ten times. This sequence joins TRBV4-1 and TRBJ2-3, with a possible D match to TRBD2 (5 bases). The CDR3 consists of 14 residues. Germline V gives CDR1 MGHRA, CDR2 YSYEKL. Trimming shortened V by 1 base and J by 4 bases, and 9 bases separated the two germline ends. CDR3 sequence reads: CASSQGGIPDTQYF. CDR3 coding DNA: TGCGCCAGCAGCCAAGGAGGGATCCCAGATACGCAGTATTTT.

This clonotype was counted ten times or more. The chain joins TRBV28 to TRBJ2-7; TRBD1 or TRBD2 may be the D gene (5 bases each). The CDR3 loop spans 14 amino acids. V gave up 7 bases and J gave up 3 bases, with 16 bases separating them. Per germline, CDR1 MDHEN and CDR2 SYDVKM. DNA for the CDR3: TGTGCCAGCAAAATTGAGGGGAGTGGCTACGAGCAGTACTTC. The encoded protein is CASKIEGSGYEQYF.

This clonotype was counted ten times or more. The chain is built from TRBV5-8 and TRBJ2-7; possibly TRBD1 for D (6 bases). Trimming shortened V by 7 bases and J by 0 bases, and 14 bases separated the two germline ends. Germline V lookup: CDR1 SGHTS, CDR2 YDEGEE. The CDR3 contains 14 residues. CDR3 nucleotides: TGTGCCAGCCGTCACAGGGCGAGCTCCTACGAGCAGTACTTC. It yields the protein CASRHRASSYEQYF.

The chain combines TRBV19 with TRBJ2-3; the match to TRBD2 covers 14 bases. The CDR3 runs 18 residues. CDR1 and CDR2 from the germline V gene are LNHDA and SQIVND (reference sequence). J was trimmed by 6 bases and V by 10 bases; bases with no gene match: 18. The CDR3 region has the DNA TGTGCCACCGAGCCGAGGACTAGCGGGGGGAAGGGGACCGATACGCAGTATTTT. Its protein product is CATEPRTSGGKGTDTQYF.

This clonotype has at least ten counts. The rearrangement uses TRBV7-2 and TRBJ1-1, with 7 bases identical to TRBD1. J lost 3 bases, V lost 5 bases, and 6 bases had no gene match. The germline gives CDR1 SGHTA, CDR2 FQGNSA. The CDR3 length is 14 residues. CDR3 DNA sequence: TGTGCCAGCAGCCCAGGGGGGGAGTACACTGAAGCTTTCTTT. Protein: CASSPGGEYTEAFF.

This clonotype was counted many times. CDR3 sequence: CASSLWRQSYEQYF. CDR3 bases: TGTGCCAGCAGCTTATGGCGCCAGTCCTACGAGCAGTACTTC. This rearrangement joins TRBV13 to TRBJ2-7; D is unresolved. Deletions cut 2 bases from V and 1 base from J, with 9 bases between. This CDR3 comprises 14 residues. Germline CDR1 is PRHDT and CDR2 is FYEKMQ (reference sequence).

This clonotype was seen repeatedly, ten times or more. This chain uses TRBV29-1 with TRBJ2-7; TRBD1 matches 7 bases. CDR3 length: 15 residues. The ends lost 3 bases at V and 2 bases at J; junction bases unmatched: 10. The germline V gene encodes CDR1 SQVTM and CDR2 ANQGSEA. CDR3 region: CSVEFSTGETYEQYF. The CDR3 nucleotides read TGCAGCGTTGAGTTTAGTACAGGGGAAACCTACGAGCAGTACTTC.

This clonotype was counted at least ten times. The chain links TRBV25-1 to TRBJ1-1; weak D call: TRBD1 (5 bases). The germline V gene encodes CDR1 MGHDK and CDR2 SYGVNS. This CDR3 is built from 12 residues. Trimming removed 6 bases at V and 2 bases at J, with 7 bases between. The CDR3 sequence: CASRTANTEAFF. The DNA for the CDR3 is TGTGCCAGCAGGACAGCTAACACTGAAGCTTTCTTT.